The 27 T cell receptor beta chains presented below share a single source sample, sequenced in a study of blood T cell repertoires in COVID-19. Clones were sequenced by immunoSEQ multiplex PCR, and TCRdb holds only the in-frame ones, with some missing. The sample contains a few hundred thousand clones, more than 70% of which appear only once. The source material was peripheral blood. The receptors were sampled from a human donor in a cohort sampled during active COVID-19.

The chain couples TRBV18 to TRBJ2-3; D is uncertain. The V end lost 3 bases, the J end lost 3 bases, and 7 bases lay between the germline ends. The CDR3 sequence is 13 residues long. CDR1 is KGHSH, CDR2 LQKENI, per germline. CDR3 in DNA: TGTGCCAGCTCACCCCCCGTAACAGATACGCAGTATTTT. It encodes CASSPPVTDTQYF. The whole variable domain, filled in from reference TRBV18 and TRBJ2-3, reads NAGVMQNPRHLVRRRGQEARLRCSPMKGHSHVYWYRQLPEEGLKFMVYLQKENIIDESGMPKERFSAEFPKEGPSILRIQQVVRGDSAAYFCASSPPVTDTQYFGPGTRLTVL.

Only one count was recorded for this clone. The chain joins TRBV3-1 (or the pseudogene TRBV3-2) to TRBJ2-1; 7 bases align to TRBD2. Germline V CDR1 and CDR2: LGHDT, YNNKEL (reference sequence). V lost 2 bases and J lost 2; bases outside the gene matches: 3. This CDR3 has 15 residues. The CDR3 nucleotides read TGTGCCAGCAGCCAAAAGGGACTAACCTACAATGAGCAGTTCTTC. It is translated as CASSQKGLTYNEQFF.

This clone was detected only a few times. The V gene is TRBV2, the J gene TRBJ2-2; D perhaps matches TRBD2 (5 bases). The CDR3 contains 16 residues. V lost 7 bases to trimming and J lost 3 bases, with 18 bases between them. From germline, CDR1 is SNHLY and CDR2 FYNNEI. For the CDR3, the DNA is TGTGCCAGCAAGGTCGAGGCCCCGGAGGACACCGGGGAGCTGTTTTTT. Encoded protein: CASKVEAPEDTGELFF.

This clone was seen a handful of times. The chain joins TRBV4-3 to TRBJ2-7; 8 bases align to TRBD1. Germline V gene lookup returns CDR1 LGHNA and CDR2 YSLEER. The J segment lost 6 bases and the V segment lost 0 bases, leaving 7 bases of the junction unmatched. This CDR3 is built from 15 residues. This CDR3 reads CASSQEAGTGGEQYF. CDR3 nucleotides: TGCGCCAGCAGCCAAGAGGCCGGGACAGGTGGCGAGCAGTACTTC.

A single count supports this clone. The chain employs TRBV27 and TRBJ2-1; possibly TRBD2 for D (6 bases). V was pared by 6 bases and J by 0 bases, with 15 bases between. This CDR3 region has 16 residues. The V gene's germline CDR1 is MNHEY and CDR2 SMNVEV (reference sequence). The chain's CDR3 is CASRGGMRSSYNEQFF. The CDR3 nucleotides are TGTGCCAGCAGGGGGGGTATGCGGAGCTCCTACAATGAGCAGTTCTTC.

V gene TRBV27 combines with J gene TRBJ1-5, with D possibly matching TRBD1 (5 bases). This CDR3 contains 14 residues. Trimming shortened V by 5 bases and J by 2 bases, and 10 bases separated the two germline ends. Germline V CDR1 and CDR2: MNHEY, SMNVEV (reference sequence). For the CDR3, the DNA is TGTGCCAGCAGTCCCAGGGTAGGCAATCAGCCCCAGCATTTT. Its protein is CASSPRVGNQPQHF.

The V gene is TRBV5-4, the J gene TRBJ2-1, with 8 bases identical to TRBD1. The V and J ends lost 3 bases and 9 bases, in that order; junction bases with no gene match: 5. Germline V lookup: CDR1 SGHNT, CDR2 YYREEE (reference sequence). The CDR3 consists of 13 residues. CDR3 sequence: CASSWTGTSEQFF. The CDR3 region has the DNA TGTGCCAGCAGCTGGACAGGGACGAGTGAGCAGTTCTTC.

This clone was seen only a few times. The J gene is TRBJ2-2, the V gene TRBV5-5; 7 positions match TRBD1. The ends lost 0 bases at V and 2 bases at J; junction bases unmatched: 4. The CDR3 is 16 amino acids. Germline CDR1 reads SGHKS; CDR2 reads YYEKEE (reference sequence). The DNA for the CDR3 is TGTGCCAGCAGCTTGGGACAGGGTGCCAACACCGGGGAGCTGTTTTTT. Translating gives CASSLGQGANTGELFF.

This clone was seen at least ten times. The chain combines TRBV6-1 with TRBJ2-1; 12 bases align to TRBD2. V was clipped by 3 bases and J by 9 bases; unmatched bases: 6. Looked up from germline, CDR1 is MNHNS and CDR2 is SASEGT. The CDR3 sequence is 15 residues long. CDR3 bases: TGTGCCAGCAGTGACCTAGCGGGGGGGGAGAGTGAGCAGTTCTTC. Translation gives CASSDLAGGESEQFF.

DNA for the CDR3: TGTGCCTGGGTACCGGGACAGGGTGCTGATAACTTCATGAACACTGAAGCTTTCTTT. Protein product: CAWVPGQGADNFMNTEAFF. The gene calls are TRBV19 and TRBJ1-1, with 9 nucleotides matching TRBD1. CDR1 is LNHDA and CDR2 is SQIVND in the germline V gene (reference sequence). The CDR3 sequence is 19 residues long. V lost 11 bases, J lost 0 bases, and 22 bases stayed unmatched.

The chain uses TRBV28 and TRBJ1-1; a possible D gene is TRBD1 (5 bases). Trimming pared 6 bases from V and 4 bases from J, leaving 27 bases between. Germline loops: CDR1 MDHEN, CDR2 SYDVKM. The CDR3 totals 18 residues. The CDR3 protein is CASSPIKGLGVGFTEAFF. DNA of the CDR3: TGTGCCAGCAGCCCCATAAAGGGGTTGGGTGTCGGGTTCACTGAAGCTTTCTTT.

V gene TRBV28 combines with J gene TRBJ2-3, with no clear D. Germline CDR1 reads MDHEN; CDR2 reads SYDVKM. V gave up 3 bases and J gave up 2 bases, with 9 bases separating them. The CDR3 is made up of 14 amino acids. CDR3 protein: CASSLGRLTDTQYF. The CDR3, as DNA: TGTGCCAGCAGTTTGGGCCGGCTCACAGATACGCAGTATTTT.

The chain recombines TRBV6-5 with TRBJ2-3, with 7 bases aligning to TRBD1. V shed 8 bases and J 2 bases; nucleotides not matched to a gene: 4. CDR3 length: 13 amino acids. The germline V gene encodes CDR1 MNHEY and CDR2 SVGAGI. The CDR3 reads CASRQGATDTQYF. The CDR3 bases are TGTGCCAGCCGACAGGGCGCCACAGATACGCAGTATTTT.

J is TRBJ1-6 and V is TRBV3-1 (or the pseudogene TRBV3-2); D call uncertain. The germline gives CDR1 LGHDT, CDR2 YNNKEL (reference sequence). The CDR3 sequence is 14 residues long. V lost 3 bases to trimming and J lost 8 bases, with 11 bases between them. CDR3: CASSQSRQYSPLHF. The CDR3 nucleotides are TGTGCCAGCAGCCAGTCCAGACAATATTCACCCCTCCACTTT.

The chain links TRBV7-2 to TRBJ1-1, with 9 bases fitting TRBD1. The V segment lost 3 bases and the J segment 8 bases; nucleotides outside the gene matches: 7. The CDR3 consists of 14 residues. Germline V CDR1 and CDR2: SGHTA, FQGNSA. CDR3 sequence: CASSFDRGNVEAFF. CDR3 DNA sequence: TGTGCCAGCAGCTTCGACAGGGGGAATGTAGAAGCTTTCTTT.

The J gene is TRBJ2-1, the V gene TRBV28, with 8 nucleotides matching TRBD2. Germline V gives CDR1 MDHEN, CDR2 SYDVKM. The CDR3 consists of 16 residues. With 1 base clipped from V and 6 bases from J, the junction kept 8 bases outside the gene matches. The CDR3 sequence: CASSLSPRGGINEQFF. The DNA for the CDR3 is TGTGCCAGCAGTTTATCCCCCCGGGGGGGAATCAATGAGCAGTTCTTC.

The table lists this clone with a count of one. The chain links TRBV15 to TRBJ2-2; D is unresolved. Germline assignment: CDR1 LNHNV and CDR2 YYDKDF (reference sequence). The CDR3 extends over 17 amino acids. Trimming left V 0 bases short and J 0 bases short, with 11 bases between. CDR3 amino acids: CATSRDRVSANTGELFF. DNA for the CDR3: TGTGCCACCAGCAGAGATCGTGTCAGCGCGAACACCGGGGAGCTGTTTTTT.

The CDR3 nucleotides are TGTGCCACCCTCGAAGCGGGAGGCCCCTACGAGCAGTACTTC. Translating it yields CATLEAGGPYEQYF. J is TRBJ2-7 and V is TRBV28; 9 bases are a match to TRBD2. Germline-derived CDR1 and CDR2 are MDHEN and SYDVKM. Unmatched junction bases numbered 9, after V lost 10 bases and J lost 2 bases. This CDR3 has 14 amino acids.

The chain has TRBV21-1 and TRBJ1-5; the table's D call, TRBD1, has no DNA check behind it. TRBV21-1 is a listed pseudogene. The length of the CDR3 is 16 residues. The CDR3 DNA is TGTGCCAGCAGCAAACAGACAGGGGGTGGATGTCAGCCCCAGCATTTT. It yields the protein CASSKQTGGGCQPQHF.

This clone was observed a single time. The chain has TRBV28 and TRBJ1-3; D is unresolved. Trimming removed 5 bases from V and 4 bases from J, with 9 bases in between. Germline-derived CDR1 and CDR2 are MDHEN and SYDVKM. This CDR3 is 13 amino acids long. The CDR3 coding sequence is TGTGCCAGCAGTGGAGGGTCAGGAAACACCATATATTTT. Its protein is CASSGGSGNTIYF.

The chain employs TRBV20-1 and TRBJ2-3; 9 bases align to TRBD2. V was pared by 3 bases and J by 0 bases, with 10 bases of the junction left unmatched. CDR1 and CDR2 from the germline V gene are DFQATT and SNEGSKA (reference sequence). This CDR3 has 17 amino acids. The CDR3 loop is CSASSSGGAGSTDTQYF. The CDR3 region has the DNA TGCAGTGCTAGTAGTAGCGGGGGCGCAGGGAGCACAGATACGCAGTATTTT.

The V call is TRBV10-3, the J call TRBJ2-7; 8 bases align to TRBD1. The J segment lost 5 bases and the V segment lost 9 bases, leaving 3 bases of the junction unmatched. Germline values: CDR1 ENHRY, CDR2 SYGVKD. The CDR3 sequence is 11 residues long. This CDR3 is CAIGTGNEQYF. The CDR3 bases are TGTGCCATAGGGACAGGTAACGAGCAGTACTTC.

The chain uses TRBV18 and TRBJ2-7, with TRBD1 as a possible D gene (5 bases). This CDR3 spans 15 amino acids. V was pared by 1 base and J by 6 bases, with 16 bases between. Germline CDR1 reads KGHSH; CDR2 reads LQKENI. The CDR3 sequence is CASSPRQGSASEQYF. As DNA, the CDR3 is TGTGCCAGCTCACCACGGCAGGGTTCGGCCAGCGAGCAGTACTTC. The whole variable domain, remainder taken from reference TRBV18 and TRBJ2-7, is NAGVMQNPRHLVRRRGQEARLRCSPMKGHSHVYWYRQLPEEGLKFMVYLQKENIIDESGMPKERFSAEFPKEGPSILRIQQVVRGDSAAYFCASSPRQGSASEQYFGPGTRLTVT.

The chain employs TRBV5-1 and TRBJ2-3; the match to TRBD2 covers 8 bases. The germline gives CDR1 SGHRS, CDR2 YFSETQ. The ends lost 0 bases at V and 2 bases at J; junction bases unmatched: 2. The CDR3 contains 15 residues. The chain's CDR3 is CASSLVREATDTQYF. The CDR3 DNA is TGCGCCAGCAGCTTGGTGCGGGAGGCCACAGATACGCAGTATTTT. The whole variable domain, remainder taken from reference TRBV5-1 and TRBJ2-3, is KAGVTQTPRYLIKTRGQQVTLSCSPISGHRSVSWYQQTPGQGLQFLFEYFSETQRNKGNFPGRFSGRQFSNSRSEMNVSTLELGDSALYLCASSLVREATDTQYFGPGTRLTVL.

This clone was seen more than once but under ten times. This rearrangement joins TRBV7-6 to TRBJ2-1, with D possibly matching TRBD2 (5 bases). The CDR3 extends over 14 amino acids. Looked up from germline, CDR1 is SGHVS and CDR2 is FNYEAQ. V lost 0 bases and J 7 bases, leaving 10 bases between the germline ends. CDR3 region: CASSLARTSNEQFF. For the CDR3, the DNA is TGTGCCAGCAGCTTAGCGCGGACTTCAAATGAGCAGTTCTTC.

The CDR3 nucleotides read TGTGCCAGCAGCTTAGCGCGCAAGGCGGGACTCTACGAGCAGTACTTC. Translated: CASSLARKAGLYEQYF. The genes are TRBV7-2 and TRBJ2-7, with D perhaps TRBD2 (6 bases). This CDR3 comprises 16 residues. Germline V CDR1 and CDR2: SGHTA, FQGNSA. Trimming left V 0 bases short and J 3 bases short, with 15 bases between.

This clone was observed a single time. The chain links TRBV7-2 to TRBJ2-3; D might be TRBD2 (5 bases). Germline loops: CDR1 SGHTA, CDR2 FQGNSA. Deletions cut 6 bases from V and 2 bases from J, with 12 bases between. CDR3 length: 14 residues. The CDR3 sequence: CASSLDLNTDTQYF. In DNA, the CDR3 is TGTGCCAGCAGTTTGGACTTAAACACAGATACGCAGTATTTT.